One T cell receptor (beta chain) is described in this entry. TRB cDNA libraries were made by UMI-labeled 5' RACE. TCRdb reanalyzed the 5' RACE reads, giving one entry per CDR3 protein sequence and no DNA. The sample holds over 55,000 distinct CDR3 sequences. This sample stems from a study of CXCR3-negative and CXCR3-positive naive CD8 T cells. CDR3 size: 12 residues. The chain has TRBV12-3 or TRBV12-4 and TRBJ2-5; the D gene TCRdb calls, TRBD2, cannot be checked with no DNA. This sequence was found in a human donor in good health. Some clones in this sample may be carry-over from other donors' samples. Sequencing was done on a sample of memory CD8+ T cells from blood. CDR3 region: CASSFGGEAQYF.